Described below is a single T cell receptor beta chain sequence and its context. The data were taken from a study of blood T cell repertoires in COVID-19. Study-level background: The United States, Italy and Spain supplied acute and convalescent COVID-19 samples. Sample material is recorded as cDNA or gDNA derived from T cells, B-cell-depleted T cells, or PBMCs.

Per the study methods: Cell counts per sample came from amplifying reference gene primers. This table comes from immunoSEQ multiplex PCR, and its TCRdb copy is limited to in-frame clones, with some not included. V, J and clone size are those of that table, while D and trimming were read from the DNA. The profile covers 300,000 to 400,000 clones, with approximately 86% appearing a single time and about 2.9% taken by the ten largest. Trimming left V 5 bases short and J 2 bases short, with 13 bases between. The CDR3 is 14 amino acids. Germline-derived CDR1 and CDR2 are LNHDA and SQIVND (reference sequence).

Sequencing was carried out using peripheral blood. The rearrangement uses TRBV19 and TRBJ2-7; the D gene is possibly TRBD1 (6 bases). This TCR came from a human donor in a cohort sampled during active COVID-19. Here the CDR3 DNA reads TGTGCCAGTAGTCCTAGGACAGAAGCCTACGAGCAGTACTTC. Translating gives CASSPRTEAYEQYF.